The sequence of this T cell receptor beta chain was determined in a study of T cell responses to AZD1222 COVID-19 vaccine. The V end was cut by 1 base, the J end by 3 bases, with 10 bases between. CDR1 and CDR2 (germline): SEHNR, FQNEAQ (reference sequence). The CDR3 contains 15 residues. This table comes from immunoSEQ multiplex PCR, and its TCRdb copy is limited to in-frame clones, with some not included. This table has 100,000 to 150,000 clones, around 92% appearing once. The chain has TRBV7-9 and TRBJ1-3, with D perhaps matching TRBD1 (5 bases). This TCR came from an adult who received the AZD1222 COVID-19 vaccine. The sequenced sample was peripheral blood, obtained 28 days after the second AZD1222 dose. For the CDR3, the DNA is TGTGCCAGCAGCTTAGGAGGGGCCGATGGAAACACCATATATTTT. This encodes CASSLGGADGNTIYF.